The following is a TCR beta chain sequence with its context. CDR3 length: 14 amino acids. J was trimmed by 1 base and V by 6 bases; bases with no gene match: 3. The sample comes from a study of T-cell reconstitution after alpha-beta-depleted transplantation in children. Unique molecular identifiers featured in how the TCRbeta library was prepared. Using its own MiXCR run on the PCR reads, TCRdb lists one record per CDR3 protein. The table has 700,000 or so distinct CDR3 sequences, 13% seen once; the top ten hold about 0.77%. Source: PBMCs, taken before TCRalphabeta/CD19-depleted stem cell transplant. The chain recombines TRBV12-3 or TRBV12-4 with TRBJ1-1; 9 nucleotides agree with TRBD1. This sequence originates from a girl aged 2-15 years with congenital amegakaryocytic thrombocytopenia, due to receive a stem cell transplant. The CDR3 here is CASSRQGENTEAFF. CDR3 nucleotides: TGTGCCAGCAGCAGACAGGGGGAGAACACTGAAGCTTTCTTT.